Below are 17 T cell receptor beta chains sequenced from a single sample in a study of cytomegalovirus exposure and HLA in healthy donors. The method was immunoSEQ multiplex PCR; TCRdb's version includes in-frame clones alone and lacks a portion of them. In the table there are about 72,000 clones, 94% of which are singletons. Input material: PBMCs. All receptors derive from a woman aged 18-29 years in good health and CMV-seronegative.

The chain employs TRBV6-6 and TRBJ1-2; 11 bases align to TRBD1. CDR3 size: 15 residues. Trimming at V came to 2 bases and at J to 6 bases, leaving 5 bases not matched to a gene. Germline CDR1 MNHNY, CDR2 SVGAGI (reference sequence). CDR3 loop: CASSYPGTGGNGYTF. CDR3 nucleotides: TGTGCCAGCAGTTACCCAGGGACAGGGGGAAATGGCTACACCTTC.

This clone has only one observation. The gene calls are TRBV27 and TRBJ2-7, with D possibly being TRBD1 (5 bases). Trimming shortened V by 3 bases and J by 1 base, and 13 bases separated the two germline ends. The CDR3 totals 15 residues. Germline V gene lookup returns CDR1 MNHEY and CDR2 SMNVEV (reference sequence). For the CDR3, the DNA is TGTGCCAGCAGTTTTTCAGGGATGGCGTCCTACGAGCAGTACTTC. Its protein product is CASSFSGMASYEQYF.

V is TRBV27 and J is TRBJ2-7; D uncertain. V was cut by 4 bases and J by 2 bases, with 18 bases left in between. Germline lookup yields CDR1 MNHEY and CDR2 SMNVEV (reference sequence). The length of the CDR3 is 16 residues. The CDR3 DNA is TGTGCCAGCAGTTCCCAAAAGCGAGGTTTACCCTACGAGCAGTACTTC. Protein: CASSSQKRGLPYEQYF.

This chain joins TRBV2 and TRBJ1-1; no firm D call. Trimming pared 1 base from V and 6 bases from J, leaving 18 bases between. The CDR3 consists of 16 residues. The germline V gene has CDR1 SNHLY and CDR2 FYNNEI. The CDR3 is CASSEDWRDGFPEAFF. CDR3 DNA: TGTGCCAGCAGTGAAGACTGGAGGGATGGTTTCCCTGAAGCTTTCTTT.

The chain employs TRBV30 and TRBJ1-6, with D unresolved. Trimming stripped 1 base from V and 10 bases from J, with 17 bases between. CDR1 GTSNPN and CDR2 SVGIG come from the germline V gene (reference sequence). The CDR3 loop spans 15 amino acids. The CDR3 is CAWSGFAGSGSPLHF. CDR3 nucleotide sequence: TGTGCCTGGAGTGGGTTTGCGGGGTCTGGGTCACCCCTCCACTTT.

The chain carries TRBV19 and TRBJ2-1; TRBD2 might be the D (6 bases). Germline CDR1 and CDR2: LNHDA and SQIVND (reference sequence). This CDR3 region has 15 residues. V was clipped by 6 bases and J by 8 bases, with 20 bases between them. The CDR3 DNA follows: TGTGCCAGTAGCAGCGGGTCCCAAAGTGGGGATGAGCAGTTCTTC. It yields the protein CASSSGSQSGDEQFF.

The chain employs TRBV9 and TRBJ1-1; D is unresolved. CDR1 and CDR2 (germline): SGDLS, YYNGEE. The CDR3 sequence is 13 residues long. Trimming shortened V by 0 bases and J by 2 bases, and 5 bases separated the two germline ends. This CDR3 reads CASSVDFNTEAFF. As DNA, the CDR3 is TGTGCCAGCAGCGTAGACTTTAACACTGAAGCTTTCTTT.

The V and J genes are TRBV28 and TRBJ2-1; a weak D match, TRBD1 (5 bases). Looked up from germline, CDR1 is MDHEN and CDR2 is SYDVKM. V was clipped by 5 bases and J by 5 bases, with 19 bases between them. The CDR3 is 16 residues long. In DNA form, the CDR3 reads TGTGCCAGCAGTCCTACAGGTTTGAAATTTCACAATGAGCAGTTCTTC. Its protein product is CASSPTGLKFHNEQFF.

This sequence joins TRBV5-1 and TRBJ2-2; weak D call: TRBD1 (6 bases). This CDR3 comprises 14 residues. Germline CDR1 reads SGHRS; CDR2 reads YFSETQ. Trimming removed 0 bases from V and 4 bases from J, with 7 bases in between. Here the CDR3 reads CASSLGQATGELFF. The DNA for the CDR3 is TGCGCCAGCAGCTTGGGACAGGCCACCGGGGAGCTGTTTTTT.

The chain employs TRBV5-6 and TRBJ2-7; 10 positions match TRBD2. V trimming: 5 bases; J trimming: 0 bases; junction bases outside the gene matches: 5. The CDR3 is made up of 15 amino acids. Germline-derived CDR1 and CDR2 are SGHDT and YYEEEE. CDR3: CASSSGLAASYEQYF. As DNA, the CDR3 is TGTGCCAGCAGTTCCGGACTAGCGGCCTCCTACGAGCAGTACTTC. The full variable domain, rest sourced from reference TRBV5-6 and TRBJ2-7, is DAGVTQSPTHLIKTRGQQVTLRCSPKSGHDTVSWYQQALGQGPQFIFQYYEEEERQRGNFPDRFSGHQFPNYSSELNVNALLLGDSALYLCASSSGLAASYEQYFGPGTRLTVT.

This CDR3 reads CASSLYAGAYNEQFF. In DNA, the CDR3 is TGCGCCAGCAGCTTGTATGCAGGCGCCTACAATGAGCAGTTCTTC. The V and J genes are TRBV5-1 and TRBJ2-1; no clear D gene. V was clipped by 1 base and J by 2 bases, with 10 bases between them. This CDR3 is 15 amino acids long. Germline-derived CDR1 and CDR2 are SGHRS and YFSETQ. Full variable domain (rest looked up from reference TRBV5-1 and TRBJ2-1): KAGVTQTPRYLIKTRGQQVTLSCSPISGHRSVSWYQQTPGQGLQFLFEYFSETQRNKGNFPGRFSGRQFSNSRSEMNVSTLELGDSALYLCASSLYAGAYNEQFFGPGTRLTVL.

This CDR3 reads CAIRLRSLAGDDEQFF. CDR3 coding DNA: TGTGCCATCAGGCTAAGATCGCTAGCGGGGGATGATGAGCAGTTCTTC. This sequence joins TRBV10-3 and TRBJ2-1, with TRBD2 matching 10 bases. With 6 bases clipped from V and 8 bases from J, the junction kept 13 bases outside the gene matches. The CDR3 has 16 amino acids. In germline, CDR1 is ENHRY, CDR2 SYGVKD.

The chain combines TRBV27 with TRBJ2-7; a weak D match, TRBD2 (5 bases). CDR3 length equals 14 residues. The V and J ends lost 2 bases and 4 bases respectively, with 12 bases between them. Germline V CDR1 and CDR2: MNHEY, SMNVEV (reference sequence). This CDR3 reads CASSLRGTGYEQYF. CDR3 sequence (DNA): TGTGCCAGCAGTTTACGCGGTACGGGATACGAGCAGTACTTC.

This chain joins TRBV5-6 and TRBJ1-2; D unclear. V shed 0 bases and J shed 7 bases, with 16 bases lying between them. Germline CDR1 and CDR2: SGHDT and YYEEEE. CDR3 size: 15 residues. The CDR3 region has the DNA TGTGCCAGCAGCTTGGCCGGAGGGATCTCGCTTGGCTACACCTTC. Translating it yields CASSLAGGISLGYTF. The whole variable domain, remainder taken from reference TRBV5-6 and TRBJ1-2, is DAGVTQSPTHLIKTRGQQVTLRCSPKSGHDTVSWYQQALGQGPQFIFQYYEEEERQRGNFPDRFSGHQFPNYSSELNVNALLLGDSALYLCASSLAGGISLGYTFGSGTRLTVV.

This chain connects TRBV19 to TRBJ2-7, with 10 bases that match TRBD1. Germline CDR1 LNHDA, CDR2 SQIVND (reference sequence). V was pared by 5 bases and J by 3 bases, with 10 bases of the junction left unmatched. The CDR3 consists of 16 residues. The DNA of the CDR3 is TGTGCCAGTAGTCTTCATCCGGGACAGGGGTTCTACGAGCAGTACTTC. It encodes CASSLHPGQGFYEQYF.

This sequence joins TRBV5-1 and TRBJ2-7; TRBD1 aligns across 8 bases. The CDR3 sequence is 15 residues long. Germline CDR1 is SGHRS and CDR2 is YFSETQ. The V gene end was trimmed by 3 bases and the J gene end by 5 bases; junction bases not matched to a gene: 10. The CDR3 sequence is CASSWGDRKGNEQYF. CDR3 sequence (DNA): TGCGCCAGCAGCTGGGGGGACAGGAAAGGCAACGAGCAGTACTTC.

This chain connects TRBV7-3 to TRBJ2-1; 8 nucleotides match TRBD2. The CDR3 contains 17 residues. J lost 3 bases, V lost 5 bases, and 12 bases had no gene match. CDR1 and CDR2 (germline): SGHTA, FQGTGA. Here the CDR3 reads CASSAGFGTSIYNEQFF. For the CDR3, the DNA is TGTGCCAGCAGCGCGGGTTTTGGGACTAGTATCTACAATGAGCAGTTCTTC.